This T cell receptor (beta chain) derives from a study of OX40 agonist ivuxolimab in advanced cancers. The study's findings and limits: CD4+ and CD8+ blood T cells expanded clonally by week 6 at 0.1 to 3.0 mg/kg.

Sequencing used immunoSEQ multiplex PCR; TCRdb keeps in-frame clones, though not all of them. There are fewer than 100,000 clones in the sample; around 82% occur only once, and 0.76% lies in the top ten. In its sample, this clone was seen a few times. Its target is unknown. Germline CDR1 reads SGHVS; CDR2 reads FNYEAQ. The CDR3 runs to 13 residues. Trimming stripped 1 base from V and 8 bases from J, with 8 bases between. The specimen comprised CD4+ or CD8+ T cells sorted from blood, sampled in a trial of the OX40 agonist ivuxolimab. The sequence derives from an adult with an advanced solid tumor such as melanoma, head and neck, liver or kidney cancer. The genes are TRBV7-6 and TRBJ1-4; D is unclear. The CDR3 region has the DNA TGTGCCAGCAGCTTAGGCACAGAAGAAAAACTGTTTTTT. Translation: CASSLGTEEKLFF.